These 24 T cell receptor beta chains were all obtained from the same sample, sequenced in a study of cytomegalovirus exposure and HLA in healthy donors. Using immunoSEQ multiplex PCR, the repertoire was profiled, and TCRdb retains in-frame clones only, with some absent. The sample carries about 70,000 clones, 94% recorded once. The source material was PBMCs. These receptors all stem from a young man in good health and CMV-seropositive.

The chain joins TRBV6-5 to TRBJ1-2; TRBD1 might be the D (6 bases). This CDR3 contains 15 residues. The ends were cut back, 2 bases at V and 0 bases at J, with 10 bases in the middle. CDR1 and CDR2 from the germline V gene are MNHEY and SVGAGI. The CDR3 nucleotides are TGTGCCAGCAGTTACGGGGGGGCAGCTAACTATGGCTACACCTTC. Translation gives CASSYGGAANYGYTF.

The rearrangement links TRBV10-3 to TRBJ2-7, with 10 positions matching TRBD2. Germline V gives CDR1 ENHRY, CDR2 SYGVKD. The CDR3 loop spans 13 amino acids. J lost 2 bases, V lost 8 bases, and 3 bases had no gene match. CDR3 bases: TGTGCCATCTCTAGCGGGGGCACCTACGAGCAGTACTTC. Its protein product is CAISSGGTYEQYF.

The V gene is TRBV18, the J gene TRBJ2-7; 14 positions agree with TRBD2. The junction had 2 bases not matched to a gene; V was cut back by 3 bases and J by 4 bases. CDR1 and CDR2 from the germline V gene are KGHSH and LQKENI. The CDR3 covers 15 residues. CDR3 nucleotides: TGTGCCAGCTCACCCGGGACTAGCGGGAGATACGAGCAGTACTTC. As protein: CASSPGTSGRYEQYF.

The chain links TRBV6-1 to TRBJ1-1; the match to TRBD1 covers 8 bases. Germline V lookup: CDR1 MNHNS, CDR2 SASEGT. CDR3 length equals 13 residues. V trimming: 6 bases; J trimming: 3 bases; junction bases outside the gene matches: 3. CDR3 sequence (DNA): TGTGCCAGCAGAAAACAGGGGGACACTGAAGCTTTCTTT. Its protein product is CASRKQGDTEAFF.

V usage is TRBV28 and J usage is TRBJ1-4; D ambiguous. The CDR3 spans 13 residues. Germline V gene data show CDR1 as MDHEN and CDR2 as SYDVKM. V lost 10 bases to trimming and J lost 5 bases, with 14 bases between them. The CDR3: CAISSNPNEKLFF. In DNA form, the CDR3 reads TGTGCCATTAGCAGTAATCCAAATGAAAAACTGTTTTTT.

The CDR3, as DNA: TGTGCCAGCAGTTTGATGGCAGGCTGGACTGATACGCAGTATTTT. Amino acid sequence: CASSLMAGWTDTQYF. This chain joins TRBV27 and TRBJ2-3; perhaps TRBD2 as D (5 bases). The germline V and J ends were trimmed by 3 bases and 6 bases, with 16 bases remaining between them. This CDR3 is built from 15 residues. Germline CDR1 and CDR2: MNHEY and SMNVEV (reference sequence).

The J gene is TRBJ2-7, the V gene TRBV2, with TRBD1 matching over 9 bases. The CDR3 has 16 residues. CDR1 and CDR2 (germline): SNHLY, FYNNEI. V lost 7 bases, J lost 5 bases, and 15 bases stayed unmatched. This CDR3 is CASTGVRDRVDHEQYF. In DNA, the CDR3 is TGTGCCAGCACCGGAGTCCGGGACAGGGTGGACCACGAGCAGTACTTC.

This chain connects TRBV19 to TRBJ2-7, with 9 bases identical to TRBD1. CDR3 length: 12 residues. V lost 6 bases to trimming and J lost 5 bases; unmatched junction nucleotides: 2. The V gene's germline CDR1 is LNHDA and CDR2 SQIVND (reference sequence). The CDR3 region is CASRRTGDEQYF. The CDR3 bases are TGTGCCAGTAGGAGGACAGGGGACGAGCAGTACTTC.

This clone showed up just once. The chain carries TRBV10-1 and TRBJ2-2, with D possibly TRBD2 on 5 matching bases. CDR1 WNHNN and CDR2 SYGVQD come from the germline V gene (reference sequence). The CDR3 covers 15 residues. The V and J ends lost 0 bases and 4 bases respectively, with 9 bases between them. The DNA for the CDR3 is TGCGCCAGCAGTGAGTCGGGTGGGAGCACCGGGGAGCTGTTTTTT. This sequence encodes CASSESGGSTGELFF.

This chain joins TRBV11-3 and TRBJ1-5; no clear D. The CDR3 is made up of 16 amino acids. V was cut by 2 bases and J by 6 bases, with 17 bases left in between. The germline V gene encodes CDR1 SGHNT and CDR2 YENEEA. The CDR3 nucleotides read TGTGCCAGCAGCTTATACTGGAGGCGTTCGGGTCAGCCCCAGCATTTT. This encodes CASSLYWRRSGQPQHF.

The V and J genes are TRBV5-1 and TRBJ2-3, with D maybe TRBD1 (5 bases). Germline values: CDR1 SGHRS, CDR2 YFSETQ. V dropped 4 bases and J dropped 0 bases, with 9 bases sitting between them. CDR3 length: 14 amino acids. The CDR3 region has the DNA TGCGCCAGCAGCGGGGCCGGGAGCACAGATACGCAGTATTTT. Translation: CASSGAGSTDTQYF.

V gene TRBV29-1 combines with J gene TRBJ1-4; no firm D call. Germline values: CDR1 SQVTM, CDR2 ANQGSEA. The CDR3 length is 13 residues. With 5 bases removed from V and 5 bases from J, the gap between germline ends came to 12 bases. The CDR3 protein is CSVSSFGNEKLFF. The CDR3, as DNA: TGCAGCGTTTCTAGTTTCGGGAATGAAAAACTGTTTTTT.

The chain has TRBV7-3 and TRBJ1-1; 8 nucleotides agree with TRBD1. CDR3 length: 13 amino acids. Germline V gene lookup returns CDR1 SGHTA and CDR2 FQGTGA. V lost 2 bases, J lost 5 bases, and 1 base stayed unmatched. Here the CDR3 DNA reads TGTGCCAGCAGCTTAGGGACAGGAACTGAAGCTTTCTTT. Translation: CASSLGTGTEAFF.

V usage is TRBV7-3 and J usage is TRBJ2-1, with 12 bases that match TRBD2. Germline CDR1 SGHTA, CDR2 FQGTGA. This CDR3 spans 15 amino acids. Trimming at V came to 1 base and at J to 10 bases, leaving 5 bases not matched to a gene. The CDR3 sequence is CASSLMGLAGGEQFF. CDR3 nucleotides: TGTGCCAGCAGCTTAATGGGACTAGCGGGTGGCGAGCAGTTCTTC.

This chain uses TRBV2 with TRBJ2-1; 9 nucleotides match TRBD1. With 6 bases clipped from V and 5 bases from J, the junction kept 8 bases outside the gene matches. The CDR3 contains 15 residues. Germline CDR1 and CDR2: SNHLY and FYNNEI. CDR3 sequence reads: CASSGTGSSNNEQFF. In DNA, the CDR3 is TGTGCCAGCAGCGGGACAGGGTCTAGTAACAATGAGCAGTTCTTC.

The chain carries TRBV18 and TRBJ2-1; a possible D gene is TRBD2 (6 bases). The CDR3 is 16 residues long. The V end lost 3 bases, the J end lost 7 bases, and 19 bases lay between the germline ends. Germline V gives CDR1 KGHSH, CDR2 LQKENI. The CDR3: CASSPTRGEVLNEQFF. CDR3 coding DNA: TGTGCCAGCTCACCGACCAGAGGGGAGGTATTGAATGAGCAGTTCTTC.

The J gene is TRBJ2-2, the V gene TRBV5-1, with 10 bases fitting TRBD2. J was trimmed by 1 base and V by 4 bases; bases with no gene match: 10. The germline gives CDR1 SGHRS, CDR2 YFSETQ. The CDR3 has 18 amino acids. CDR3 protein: CASSLGHWTSGNTGELFF. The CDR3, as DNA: TGCGCCAGCAGCCTAGGTCACTGGACTAGCGGGAACACCGGGGAGCTGTTTTTT.

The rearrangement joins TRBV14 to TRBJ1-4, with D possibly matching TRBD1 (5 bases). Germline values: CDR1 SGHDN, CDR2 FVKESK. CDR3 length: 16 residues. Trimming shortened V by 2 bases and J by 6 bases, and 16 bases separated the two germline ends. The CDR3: CASSQWAARVDEKLFF. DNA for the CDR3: TGTGCCAGCAGCCAATGGGCCGCCAGGGTAGATGAAAAACTGTTTTTT.

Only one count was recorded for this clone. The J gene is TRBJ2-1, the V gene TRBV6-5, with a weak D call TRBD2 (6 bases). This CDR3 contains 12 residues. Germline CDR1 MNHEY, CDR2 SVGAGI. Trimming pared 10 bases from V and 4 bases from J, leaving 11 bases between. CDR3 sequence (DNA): TGTGCCACCGGGAGCCTTTACAATGAGCAGTTCTTC. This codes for CATGSLYNEQFF.

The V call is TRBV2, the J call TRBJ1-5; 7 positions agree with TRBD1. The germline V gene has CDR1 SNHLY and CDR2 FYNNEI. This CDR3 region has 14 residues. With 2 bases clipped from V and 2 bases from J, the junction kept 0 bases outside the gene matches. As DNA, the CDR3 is TGTGCCAGCAGTGAAACAGGGGGCAATCAGCCCCAGCATTTT. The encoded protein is CASSETGGNQPQHF.

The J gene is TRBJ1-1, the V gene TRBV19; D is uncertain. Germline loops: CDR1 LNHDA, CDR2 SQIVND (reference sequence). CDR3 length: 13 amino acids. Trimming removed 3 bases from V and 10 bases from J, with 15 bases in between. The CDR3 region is CASSMRFREGAFF. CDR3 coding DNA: TGTGCCAGTAGTATGAGATTCCGAGAGGGAGCTTTCTTT.

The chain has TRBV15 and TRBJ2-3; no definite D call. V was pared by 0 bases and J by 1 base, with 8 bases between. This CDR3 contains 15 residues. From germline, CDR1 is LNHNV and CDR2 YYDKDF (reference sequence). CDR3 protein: CATSRDGFRTDTQYF. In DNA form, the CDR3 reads TGTGCCACCAGCAGAGACGGGTTCCGCACAGATACGCAGTATTTT.

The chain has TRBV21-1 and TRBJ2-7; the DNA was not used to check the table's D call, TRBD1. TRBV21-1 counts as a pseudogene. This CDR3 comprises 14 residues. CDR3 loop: CASNGDRGVHEQYF. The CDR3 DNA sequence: TGTGCCAGCAACGGAGACAGGGGGGTCCACGAGCAGTACTTC.

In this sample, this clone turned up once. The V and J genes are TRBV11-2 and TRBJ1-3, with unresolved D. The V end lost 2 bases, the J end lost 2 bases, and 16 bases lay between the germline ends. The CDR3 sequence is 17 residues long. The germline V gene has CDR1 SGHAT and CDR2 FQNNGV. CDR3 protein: CASSLMSTLGAGNTIYF. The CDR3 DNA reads TGTGCCAGCAGCTTAATGTCGACCCTAGGCGCTGGAAACACCATATATTTT. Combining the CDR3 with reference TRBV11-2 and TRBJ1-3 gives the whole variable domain EAGVAQSPRYKIIEKRQSVAFWCNPISGHATLYWYQQILGQGPKLLIQFQNNGVVDDSQLPKDRFSAERLKGVDSTLKIQPAKLEDSAVYLCASSLMSTLGAGNTIYFGEGSWLTVV.